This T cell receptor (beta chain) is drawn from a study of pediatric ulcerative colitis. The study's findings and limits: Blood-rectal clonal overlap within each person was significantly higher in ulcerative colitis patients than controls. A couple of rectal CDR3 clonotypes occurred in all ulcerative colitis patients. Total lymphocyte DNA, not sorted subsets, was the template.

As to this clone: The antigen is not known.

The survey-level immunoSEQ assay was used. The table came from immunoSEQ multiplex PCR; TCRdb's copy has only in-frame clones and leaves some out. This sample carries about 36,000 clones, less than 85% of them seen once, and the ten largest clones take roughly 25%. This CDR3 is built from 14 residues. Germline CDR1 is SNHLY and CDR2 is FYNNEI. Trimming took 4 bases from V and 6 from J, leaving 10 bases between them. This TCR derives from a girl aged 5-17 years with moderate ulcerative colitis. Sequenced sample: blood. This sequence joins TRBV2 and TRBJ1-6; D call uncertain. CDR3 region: CASSAAATNSPLHF. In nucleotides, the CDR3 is TGTGCCAGCAGTGCGGCAGCCACTAATTCACCCCTCCACTTT.